By share, the clone carrying this T cell receptor beta chain ranks as medium-sized. Its specificity is not known. Profiled with immunoSEQ multiplex PCR; TCRdb holds only in-frame clones, not every one. The sample lists about 16,000 clones; roughly 70% were seen once. This entry comes from a study of high-grade serous ovarian cancer treatment subgroups. Study-level information: On average, roughly 14,000 reads and about 6,800 unique TCR beta rearrangements were obtained per sample.

Tumor tissue was taken before any definitive surgery or chemotherapy was given. The V gene end was trimmed by 4 bases and the J gene end by 6 bases; junction bases not matched to a gene: 4. Per germline, CDR1 LNHDA and CDR2 SQIVND (reference sequence). The CDR3 is 14 residues long. Study results and limitations: Clonal relatedness tracked neoantigen level, and by trend copy number and mutation load. Only CDR3 was analyzed; CDR1 and CDR2 were not. Bulk tumor TCR sequencing gave no spatial information.

The rearrangement uses TRBV19 and TRBJ1-5; TRBD1 matches 9 bases. This TCR came from a human donor with high-grade serous ovarian cancer. The sequencing input was tumor tissue. As DNA, the CDR3 is TGTGCCAGTAGTACACAGGGGGCTTTTCAGCCCCAGCATTTT. Protein: CASSTQGAFQPQHF.